One TCR beta chain is described in this entry. This sample is drawn from a study of cytomegalovirus exposure and HLA in healthy donors. Germline lookup yields CDR1 LGHNA and CDR2 YNFKEQ. V was trimmed by 3 bases and J by 4 bases, leaving 13 bases between them. The length of the CDR3 is 15 residues. This PCR relied on a set of 60 Vbeta primers and 13 Jbeta primers. Only in-frame clones appear in the TCRdb table, and some are missing; sequencing was by immunoSEQ multiplex PCR. The sample has more than 150,000 clones, more than 75% seen once. The clonotype originates from a woman under 30 in good health and CMV-seronegative. The chain carries TRBV4-2 and TRBJ2-1; D is undetermined. What was sequenced was PBMCs. The CDR3 sequence is CASSQASTKYNEQFF. The CDR3 DNA sequence: TGTGCCAGCAGCCAGGCTAGTACCAAATACAATGAGCAGTTCTTC.